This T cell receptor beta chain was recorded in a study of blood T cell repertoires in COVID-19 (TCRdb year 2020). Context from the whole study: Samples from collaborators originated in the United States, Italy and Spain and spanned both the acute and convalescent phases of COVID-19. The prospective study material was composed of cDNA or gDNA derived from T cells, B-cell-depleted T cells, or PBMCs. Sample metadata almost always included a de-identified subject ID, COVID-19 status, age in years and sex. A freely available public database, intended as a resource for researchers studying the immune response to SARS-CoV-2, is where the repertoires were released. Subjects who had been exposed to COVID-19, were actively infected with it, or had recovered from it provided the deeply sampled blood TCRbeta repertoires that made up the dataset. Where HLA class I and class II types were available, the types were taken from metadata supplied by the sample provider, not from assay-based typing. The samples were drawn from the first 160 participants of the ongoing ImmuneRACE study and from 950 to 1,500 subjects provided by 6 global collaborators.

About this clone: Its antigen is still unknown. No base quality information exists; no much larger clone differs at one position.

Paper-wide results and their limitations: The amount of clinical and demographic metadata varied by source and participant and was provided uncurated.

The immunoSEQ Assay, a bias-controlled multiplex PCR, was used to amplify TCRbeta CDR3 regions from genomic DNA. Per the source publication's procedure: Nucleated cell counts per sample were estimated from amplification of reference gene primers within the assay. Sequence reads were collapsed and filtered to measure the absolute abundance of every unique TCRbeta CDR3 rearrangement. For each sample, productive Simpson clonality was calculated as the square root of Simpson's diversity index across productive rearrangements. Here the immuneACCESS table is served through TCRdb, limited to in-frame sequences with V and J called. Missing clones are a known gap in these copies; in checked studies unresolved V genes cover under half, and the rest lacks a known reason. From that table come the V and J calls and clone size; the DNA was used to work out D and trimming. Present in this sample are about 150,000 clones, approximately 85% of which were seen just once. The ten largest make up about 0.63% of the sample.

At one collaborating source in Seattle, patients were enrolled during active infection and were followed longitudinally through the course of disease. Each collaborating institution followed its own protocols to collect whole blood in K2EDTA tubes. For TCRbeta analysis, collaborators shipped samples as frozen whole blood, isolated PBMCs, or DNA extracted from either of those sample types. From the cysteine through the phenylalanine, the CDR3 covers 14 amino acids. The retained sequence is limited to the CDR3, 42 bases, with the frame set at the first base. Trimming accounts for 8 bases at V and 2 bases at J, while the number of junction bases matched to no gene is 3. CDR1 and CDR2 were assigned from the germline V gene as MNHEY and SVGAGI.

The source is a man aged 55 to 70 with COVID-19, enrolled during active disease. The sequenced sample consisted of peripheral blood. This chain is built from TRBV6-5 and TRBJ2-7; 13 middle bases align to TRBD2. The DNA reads TGTGCCAGCGAGACTAGCGGGGGGCCCTACGAGCAGTACTTC. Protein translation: CASETSGGPYEQYF.